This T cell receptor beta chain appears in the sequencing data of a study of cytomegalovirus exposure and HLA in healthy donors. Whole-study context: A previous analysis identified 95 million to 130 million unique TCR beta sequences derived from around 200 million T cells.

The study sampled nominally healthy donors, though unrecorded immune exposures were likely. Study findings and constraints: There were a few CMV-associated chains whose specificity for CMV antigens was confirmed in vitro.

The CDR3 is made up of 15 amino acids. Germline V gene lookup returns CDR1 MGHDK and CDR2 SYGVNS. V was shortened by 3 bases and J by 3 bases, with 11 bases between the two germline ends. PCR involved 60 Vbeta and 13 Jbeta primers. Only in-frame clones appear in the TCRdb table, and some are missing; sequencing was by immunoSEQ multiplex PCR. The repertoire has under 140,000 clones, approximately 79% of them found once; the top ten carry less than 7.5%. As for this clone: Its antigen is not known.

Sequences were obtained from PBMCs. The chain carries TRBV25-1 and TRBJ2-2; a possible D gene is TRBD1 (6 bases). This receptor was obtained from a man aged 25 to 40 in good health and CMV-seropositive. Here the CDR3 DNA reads TGTGCCAGCAGTGATGTGGCAGGGGACACCGGGGAGCTGTTTTTT. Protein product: CASSDVAGDTGELFF.